A selection of T cell receptor beta chains follows, all from one sample in a study of persistence of HIV-infected CD4 T cells. Clones were sequenced by immunoSEQ multiplex PCR, and TCRdb holds only the in-frame ones, with some missing. The sample shows roughly 43,000 clones, about 89% of them seen only once. No antigens are known for them. Sample: CD4+ T cells sorted from PBMCs after 18-hour stimulation, taken from a patient who received antiretroviral therapy. These receptors were obtained from an adult man with HIV who was CMV-seropositive. Both conserved end residues are part of each CDR3. A D gene is named only where the DNA matches it firmly. Clone size is shown for a subset of rows, as once, few, many or a class of expanded clone.

V: TRBV7-9; D: -; J: TRBJ1-6; size: -; DNA: TGTGCCAGCAGCTTAGTCGGTACAGGGCTGAATTCACCCCTCCACTTT; CDR3: CASSLVGTGLNSPLHF
V: TRBV5-6; D: TRBD1; J: TRBJ2-1; size: -; DNA: TGTGCCAGCAGCTTAGACAGGGGCCAAACCTACAATGAGCAGTTCTTC; CDR3: CASSLDRGQTYNEQFF
V: TRBV10-2; D: -; J: TRBJ1-1; size: -; DNA: TGCGCCAGCAGTGGACGGGGGCCGGGGACTGAAGCTTTCTTT; CDR3: CASSGRGPGTEAFF
V: TRBV6-6; D: TRBD1; J: TRBJ2-3; size: -; DNA: TGTGCCAGCAGAAGAGAGACAGGGTCAGGCACGCAGTATTTT; CDR3: CASRRETGSGTQYF
V: TRBV28; D: TRBD1; J: TRBJ1-2; size: few; DNA: TGTGCCAGCAGTCTGGACAGGGGGCGAAGCTATGGCTACACCTTC; CDR3: CASSLDRGRSYGYTF
V: TRBV15; D: -; J: TRBJ2-3; size: -; DNA: TGTGCCACCAGCAGAGGCCGAGGGGGGGGGACTGATACGCAGTATTTT; CDR3: CATSRGRGGGTDTQYF
V: TRBV5-5; D: -; J: TRBJ2-3; size: -; DNA: TGTGCCAGCAGCTCGTCTTTGGGGGGTACAGATACGCAGTATTTT; CDR3: CASSSSLGGTDTQYF
V: TRBV18; D: -; J: TRBJ2-2; size: -; DNA: TGTGCCAGCTCACCACCGTTGCAGAGGATAAACACCGGGGAGCTGTTTTTT; CDR3: CASSPPLQRINTGELFF
V: TRBV7-9; D: TRBD1; J: TRBJ1-1; size: -; DNA: TGTGCCAGCAGATCTGGGACAGCGCGCATGAACACTGAAGCTTTCTTT; CDR3: CASRSGTARMNTEAFF
V: TRBV15; D: -; J: TRBJ1-3; size: -; DNA: TGTGCCACCAGTTTGAGGGTCGGAAACACCATATATTTT; CDR3: CATSLRVGNTIYF
V: TRBV27; D: TRBD1; J: TRBJ2-7; size: -; DNA: TGTGCCAGCAGTTTCACAGGGGGCGCCTCCTACGAGCAGTACTTC; CDR3: CASSFTGGASYEQYF
V: TRBV6-5; D: TRBD2; J: TRBJ2-1; size: -; DNA: TGTGCCAGCCCCAAGGGAGGGACGTCCTACAATGAGCAGTTCTTC; CDR3: CASPKGGTSYNEQFF
V: TRBV29-1; D: -; J: TRBJ2-7; size: -; DNA: TGCAGCGTTGAAGATTGGGGGAAGGGCGAGCAGTACTTC; CDR3: CSVEDWGKGEQYF
V: TRBV19; D: -; J: TRBJ1-3; size: -; DNA: TGTGCCAGTAGTACAGGAGCCTCTGGAAACACCATATATTTT; CDR3: CASSTGASGNTIYF
V: TRBV7-6; D: -; J: TRBJ1-2; size: -; DNA: TGTGCCAGCAGCTTAGGAAGAAGGACGGGCGGCTACACCTTC; CDR3: CASSLGRRTGGYTF
V: TRBV18; D: -; J: TRBJ1-4; size: -; DNA: TGTGCCAGCTCACCAACAGGACGGGAAAAACTGTTTTTT; CDR3: CASSPTGREKLFF
V: TRBV3-1/TRBV3-2; D: TRBD1; J: TRBJ1-1; size: -; DNA: TGTGCCAGCACTGCGACAGGGCCCCACGTAGCTTTCTTT; CDR3: CASTATGPHVAFF
V: TRBV6-5; D: TRBD1; J: TRBJ1-3; size: -; DNA: TGTGCCAGCAGTTACTCGAGGCAGGGGGTTGGAAACACCATATATTTT; CDR3: CASSYSRQGVGNTIYF
V: TRBV6-6; D: -; J: TRBJ1-3; size: -; DNA: TGTGCCAGCAGTCCCTCTGGAAACACCATATATTTT; CDR3: CASSPSGNTIYF
V: TRBV4-2; D: -; J: TRBJ1-6; size: few; DNA: TGTGCCAGCAGCCAGGGCCCGGCGACAGGCTACTCACCCCTCCACTTT; CDR3: CASSQGPATGYSPLHF
V: TRBV2; D: TRBD1; J: TRBJ2-1; size: -; DNA: TGTGCCAGCAGGCGGGACAGGGGATACGGGTCCTACAATGAGCAGTTCTTC; CDR3: CASRRDRGYGSYNEQFF